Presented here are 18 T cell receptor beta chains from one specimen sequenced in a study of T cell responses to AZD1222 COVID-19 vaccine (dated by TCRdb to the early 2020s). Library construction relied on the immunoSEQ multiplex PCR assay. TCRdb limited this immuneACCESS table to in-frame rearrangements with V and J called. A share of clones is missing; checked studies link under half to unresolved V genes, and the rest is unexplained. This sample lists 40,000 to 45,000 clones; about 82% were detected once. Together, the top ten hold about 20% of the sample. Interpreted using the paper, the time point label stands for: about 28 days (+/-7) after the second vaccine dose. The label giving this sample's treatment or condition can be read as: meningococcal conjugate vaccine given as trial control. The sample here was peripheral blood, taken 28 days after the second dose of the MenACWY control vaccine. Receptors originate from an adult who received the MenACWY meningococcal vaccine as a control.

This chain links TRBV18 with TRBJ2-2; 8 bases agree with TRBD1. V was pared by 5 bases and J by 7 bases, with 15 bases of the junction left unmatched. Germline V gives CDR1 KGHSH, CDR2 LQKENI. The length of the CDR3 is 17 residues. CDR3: CASSARGGTGTVGELFF. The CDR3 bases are TGTGCCAGCTCAGCCAGAGGAGGGACAGGAACAGTCGGGGAGCTGTTTTTT.

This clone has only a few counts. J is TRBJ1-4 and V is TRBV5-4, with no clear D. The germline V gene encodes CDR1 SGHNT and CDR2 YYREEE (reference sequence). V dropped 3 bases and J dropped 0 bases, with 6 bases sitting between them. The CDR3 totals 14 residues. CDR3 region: CASSYDTTNEKLFF. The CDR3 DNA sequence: TGTGCCAGCAGCTACGACACAACTAATGAAAAACTGTTTTTT.

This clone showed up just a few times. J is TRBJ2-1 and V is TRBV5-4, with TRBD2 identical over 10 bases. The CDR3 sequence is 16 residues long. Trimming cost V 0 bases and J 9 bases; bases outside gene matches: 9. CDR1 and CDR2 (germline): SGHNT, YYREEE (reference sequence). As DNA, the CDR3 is TGTGCCAGCAGCTTGGCTACCCTAGCGGGAGTCCGTGAGCAGTTCTTC. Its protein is CASSLATLAGVREQFF.

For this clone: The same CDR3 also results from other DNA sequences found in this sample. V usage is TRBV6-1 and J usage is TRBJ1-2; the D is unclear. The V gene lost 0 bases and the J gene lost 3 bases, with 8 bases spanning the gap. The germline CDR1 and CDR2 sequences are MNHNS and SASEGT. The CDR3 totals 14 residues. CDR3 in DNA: TGTGCCAGCAGTGAAGCAACAGCCGACTATGGCTACACCTTC. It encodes CASSEATADYGYTF.

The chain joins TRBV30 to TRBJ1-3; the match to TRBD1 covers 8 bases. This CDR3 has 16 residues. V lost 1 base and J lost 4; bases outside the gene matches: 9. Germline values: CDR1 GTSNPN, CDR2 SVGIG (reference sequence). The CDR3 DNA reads TGTGCCTGGAGTGACAACTACAGGGGGGCAGGAAACACCATATATTTT. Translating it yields CAWSDNYRGAGNTIYF.

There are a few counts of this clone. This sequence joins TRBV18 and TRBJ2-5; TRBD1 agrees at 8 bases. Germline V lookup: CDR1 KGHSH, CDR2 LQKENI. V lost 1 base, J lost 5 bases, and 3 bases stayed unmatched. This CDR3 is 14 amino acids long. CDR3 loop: CASSPRGQGETQYF. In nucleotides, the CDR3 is TGTGCCAGCTCACCACGCGGACAGGGTGAGACCCAGTACTTC. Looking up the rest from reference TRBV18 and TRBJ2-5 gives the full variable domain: NAGVMQNPRHLVRRRGQEARLRCSPMKGHSHVYWYRQLPEEGLKFMVYLQKENIIDESGMPKERFSAEFPKEGPSILRIQQVVRGDSAAYFCASSPRGQGETQYFGPGTRLLVL.

Here the CDR3 DNA reads TGTGCCAGCAGTTCAGACGGACAGGGGGCCTATGGCTACACCTTC. The encoded protein is CASSSDGQGAYGYTF. This chain links TRBV2 with TRBJ1-2; 11 nucleotides match TRBD1. Germline assignment: CDR1 SNHLY and CDR2 FYNNEI. Trimming at V came to 5 bases and at J to 4 bases, leaving 6 bases not matched to a gene. This CDR3 region has 15 residues.

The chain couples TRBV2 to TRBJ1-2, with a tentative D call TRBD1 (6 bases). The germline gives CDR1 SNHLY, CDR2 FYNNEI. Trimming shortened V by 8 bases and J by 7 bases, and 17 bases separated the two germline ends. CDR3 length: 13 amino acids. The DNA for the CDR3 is TGTGCCAGCTGCTTTGACAGGTCGACTGGCTACACCTTC. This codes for CASCFDRSTGYTF.

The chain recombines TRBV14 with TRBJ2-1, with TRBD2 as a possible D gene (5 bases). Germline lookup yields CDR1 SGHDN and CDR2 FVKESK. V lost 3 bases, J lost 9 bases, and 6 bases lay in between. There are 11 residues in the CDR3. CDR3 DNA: TGTGCCAGCAGCCATGAGGGTGAGCAGTTCTTC. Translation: CASSHEGEQFF.

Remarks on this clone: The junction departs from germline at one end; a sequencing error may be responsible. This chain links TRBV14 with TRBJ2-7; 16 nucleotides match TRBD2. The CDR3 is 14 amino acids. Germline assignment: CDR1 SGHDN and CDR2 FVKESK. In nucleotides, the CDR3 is TGTGCCAGCAGCCGAGAAACCGGGACTAGCGGGAGGGCGTTC. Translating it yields CASSRETGTSGRAF.

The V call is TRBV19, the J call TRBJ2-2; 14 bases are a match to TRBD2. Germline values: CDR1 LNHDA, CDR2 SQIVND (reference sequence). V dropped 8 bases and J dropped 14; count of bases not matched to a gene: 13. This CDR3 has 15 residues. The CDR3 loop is CASRGLAGAAGFLFF. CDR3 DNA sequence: TGTGCCAGTCGGGGACTAGCGGGGGCCGCCGGGTTTCTGTTTTTT.

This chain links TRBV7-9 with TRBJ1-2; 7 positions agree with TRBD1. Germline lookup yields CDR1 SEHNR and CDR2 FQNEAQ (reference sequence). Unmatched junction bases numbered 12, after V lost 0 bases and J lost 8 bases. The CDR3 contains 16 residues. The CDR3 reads CASSLAGGTGALGYTF. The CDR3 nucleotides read TGTGCCAGCAGCTTAGCTGGGGGTACAGGGGCCCTGGGCTACACCTTC.

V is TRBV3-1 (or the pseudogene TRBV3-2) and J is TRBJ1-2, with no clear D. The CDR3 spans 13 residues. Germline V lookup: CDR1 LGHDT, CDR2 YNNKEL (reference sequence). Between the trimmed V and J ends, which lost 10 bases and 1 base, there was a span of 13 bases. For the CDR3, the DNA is TGTGCCACTGGCGGTAAGGGTAACTATGGCTACACCTTC. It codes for CATGGKGNYGYTF.

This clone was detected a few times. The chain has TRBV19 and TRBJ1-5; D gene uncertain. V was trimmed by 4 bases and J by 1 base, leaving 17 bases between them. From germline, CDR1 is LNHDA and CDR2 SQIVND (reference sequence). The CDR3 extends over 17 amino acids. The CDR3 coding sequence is TGTGCCAGTAGTAGTCCTCGGGGTTTCGGCAGCAATCAGCCCCAGCATTTT. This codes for CASSSPRGFGSNQPQHF.

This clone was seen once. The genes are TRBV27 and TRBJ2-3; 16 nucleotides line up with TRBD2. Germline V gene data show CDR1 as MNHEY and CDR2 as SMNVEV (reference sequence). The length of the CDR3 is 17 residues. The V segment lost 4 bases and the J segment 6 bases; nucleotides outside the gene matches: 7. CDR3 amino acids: CASSSPGLAGGRDTQYF. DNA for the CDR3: TGTGCCAGCAGTTCCCCGGGACTAGCGGGGGGGCGGGATACGCAGTATTTT.

The CDR3 sequence is CSPGEGTEAFF. The CDR3 DNA sequence: TGCAGTCCCGGGGAGGGGACTGAAGCTTTCTTT. The chain carries TRBV20-1 and TRBJ1-1; tentatively, D is TRBD1 (5 bases). Germline CDR1 DFQATT, CDR2 SNEGSKA (reference sequence). The ends were cut back, 8 bases at V and 5 bases at J, with 12 bases in the middle. The CDR3 runs to 11 residues.

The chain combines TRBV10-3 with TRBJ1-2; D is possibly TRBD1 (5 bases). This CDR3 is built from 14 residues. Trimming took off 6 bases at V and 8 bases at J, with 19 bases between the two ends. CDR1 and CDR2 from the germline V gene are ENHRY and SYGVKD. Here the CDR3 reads CAISIGGAGNGYTF. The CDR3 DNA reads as TGTGCCATCAGCATCGGGGGAGCAGGGAACGGCTACACCTTC.

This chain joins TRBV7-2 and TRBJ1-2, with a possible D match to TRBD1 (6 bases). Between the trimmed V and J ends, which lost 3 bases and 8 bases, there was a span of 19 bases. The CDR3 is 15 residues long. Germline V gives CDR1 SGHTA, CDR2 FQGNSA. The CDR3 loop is CASSFSDRLSRGYTF. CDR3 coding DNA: TGTGCCAGCAGCTTTTCTGACAGGCTGTCGCGAGGCTACACCTTC.